These 9 T cell receptor beta chains came from one sample sequenced in a study of regulatory T cells in long-lasting Graves disease. Time point of the sample: newly diagnosed GD, antithyroid drugs for less than 3 months. The TCR library was made from RNA extracted from PBMCs. Building the TCR beta libraries relied on iRepertoire HTBI primers, and CDR3 regions underwent Arm-PCR. TCRdb reprocessed the multiplex PCR reads with MiXCR, giving one entry per CDR3 protein. The profile shows a few hundred thousand distinct CDR3 sequences, around 15% of them singletons. This sample was shared with a second study, whose subject was T cells in Graves' hyperthyroidism and ophthalmopathy.

This specimen consisted of peripheral blood mononuclear cells (PBMCs), obtained at new diagnosis, from a patient treated with antithyroid drugs. The receptors come from a woman in her fifties or sixties with Graves disease.

This clonotype has just a few counts. V usage is TRBV30 and J usage is TRBJ2-3, with D possibly TRBD2 on 7 matching bases. V dropped 0 bases and J dropped 2 bases, with 18 bases sitting between them. CDR3 length: 17 residues. Germline V gene sequence: CDR1 GTSNPN, CDR2 SVGIG (reference sequence). The CDR3 DNA is TGTGCCTGGAGTGTACGGCGAGGGGGAGGGCCCACAGATACGCAGTATTTT. This gives the protein CAWSVRRGGGPTDTQYF.

This clonotype was found many times. The rearrangement links TRBV28 to TRBJ2-7; 10 nucleotides line up with TRBD1. This CDR3 spans 15 amino acids. CDR1 MDHEN and CDR2 SYDVKM come from the germline V gene. The ends lost 6 bases at V and 3 bases at J; junction bases unmatched: 8. The CDR3 DNA follows: TGTGCCAGCAGCCAACCGGGACAGGGGTTCTACGAGCAGTACTTC. Translated: CASSQPGQGFYEQYF.

The V call is TRBV5-1, the J call TRBJ1-2, with a possible D match to TRBD1 (6 bases). The V and J ends lost 3 bases and 1 base respectively, with 13 bases between them. CDR1 SGHRS and CDR2 YFSETQ come from the germline V gene. This CDR3 is 15 amino acids long. The CDR3 sequence: CASSSLEGGNYGYTF. In nucleotides, the CDR3 is TGCGCCAGCAGCTCACTCGAGGGGGGTAACTATGGCTACACCTTC. Complete variable domain (other parts from reference TRBV5-1 and TRBJ1-2): KAGVTQTPRYLIKTRGQQVTLSCSPISGHRSVSWYQQTPGQGLQFLFEYFSETQRNKGNFPGRFSGRQFSNSRSEMNVSTLELGDSALYLCASSSLEGGNYGYTFGSGTRLTVV.

V and J are TRBV5-1 and TRBJ1-4, with 9 bases that match TRBD1. Losses at the gene ends were 1 base for V and 8 bases for J; bases not matched to a gene: 12. CDR3 length: 17 amino acids. Germline CDR1 and CDR2: SGHRS and YFSETQ. Here the CDR3 DNA reads TGCGCCAGCAGCTTGAGTTGGCTCCGGACAGGGGACGAAAAACTGTTTTTT. Protein sequence: CASSLSWLRTGDEKLFF.

This clonotype was counted ten times or more. The genes are TRBV20-1 and TRBJ1-1; D is uncertain. The V end was cut by 2 bases, the J end by 4 bases, with 11 bases between. CDR3 length equals 13 residues. Germline assignment: CDR1 DFQATT and CDR2 SNEGSKA (reference sequence). CDR3 nucleotide sequence: TGCAGTGCTAGAACCACGGTGATCACTGAAGCTTTCTTT. It encodes CSARTTVITEAFF.

This clonotype was seen repeatedly, ten times or more. V and J are TRBV11-2 and TRBJ2-5, with D possibly being TRBD2 (5 bases). Germline V CDR1 and CDR2: SGHAT, FQNNGV. V was clipped by 4 bases and J by 0 bases, with 12 bases between them. CDR3 size: 15 residues. The CDR3 loop is CASSSLASHQETQYF. The CDR3 bases are TGTGCCAGCAGCTCCCTCGCTAGCCACCAAGAGACCCAGTACTTC.

This clonotype was seen at least ten times. The genes are TRBV6-2 or TRBV6-3 and TRBJ2-3; D is possibly TRBD1 or TRBD2 (5 bases each). V lost 10 bases and J lost 5, with 19 bases in between. CDR1 MNHEY and CDR2 SVGEGT come from the germline V gene. CDR3 length equals 14 residues. This CDR3 is CATTPGQWGDTQYF. The CDR3 bases are TGTGCCACTACCCCGGGGCAGTGGGGAGATACGCAGTATTTT.

This clonotype has more than one count but fewer than ten. The rearrangement joins TRBV6-5 to TRBJ2-2; TRBD2 matches 7 bases. This CDR3 is 17 amino acids long. The germline gives CDR1 MNHEY, CDR2 SVGAGI. With V trimmed by 3 bases and J by 6 bases, 13 bases remained unmatched. The CDR3 DNA is TGTGCCAGCAGTTATTCCGGACTAGACGGTAAAGCCGGGGAGCTGTTTTTT. It is translated as CASSYSGLDGKAGELFF.

The chain joins TRBV4-1 to TRBJ2-5; TRBD1 aligns across 9 bases. CDR1 is MGHRA, CDR2 YSYEKL, per germline. CDR3 size: 14 residues. The J segment lost 5 bases and the V segment lost 7 bases, leaving 8 bases of the junction unmatched. CDR3 sequence: CASKGQGYVETQYF. DNA of the CDR3: TGCGCCAGCAAAGGACAGGGGTATGTGGAGACCCAGTACTTC.